This TCR beta chain was profiled in a study of T cells in pancreatic ductal adenocarcinoma. Measured with immunoSEQ multiplex PCR; TCRdb has only the in-frame clones, and not every one. The sample yields 85,000 to 120,000 clones, nearly 95% seen once. Selected pancreatic ductal adenocarcinoma patients had undergone surgery without neoadjuvant therapy. The receptor was derived from a human donor with pancreatic ductal adenocarcinoma. The sample consisted of PBMCs.

CDR3 DNA sequence: TGTGCCAGCAGTTTTTCTAGCGGGAGGGCCTCTGGGTACGAGCAGTACTTC. Its translation: CASSFSSGRASGYEQYF. The chain has TRBV28 and TRBJ2-7; TRBD2 agrees at 12 bases. The CDR3 length is 17 residues. Trimming took 3 bases from V and 4 from J; bases not matched to a gene: 10. CDR1 and CDR2 from the germline V gene are MDHEN and SYDVKM.